The 15 T cell receptor beta chains below come from one sample, sequenced in a study of shared clonotypes between healthy human individuals. Measured with immunoSEQ multiplex PCR; TCRdb has only the in-frame clones, and not every one. The sample has over 95,000 clones, about 71% seen once. Sequences were obtained from memory CD8+ T cells sorted from blood. Regarding subset: CD45RO+ cells pooled with CCR7-negative TemRA cells. These receptors originate from a woman aged 25 to 39 in good health.

The chain uses TRBV4-1 and TRBJ2-7; 8 nucleotides agree with TRBD2. The CDR3 totals 15 residues. V lost 4 bases and J lost 0; bases outside the gene matches: 5. Germline CDR1 and CDR2: MGHRA and YSYEKL. DNA of the CDR3: TGCGCCAGCAGCCCCTCAGCGGGAGCCTCCTACGAGCAGTACTTC. Protein product: CASSPSAGASYEQYF.

This chain uses TRBV7-8 with TRBJ1-5; 11 bases align to TRBD1. The CDR3 extends over 15 amino acids. Germline assignment: CDR1 SGHVS and CDR2 FQNEAQ. V was clipped by 5 bases and J by 6 bases; unmatched bases: 6. The CDR3 here is CASSKDRGPSQPQHF. The CDR3 bases are TGTGCCAGCAGCAAGGACAGGGGGCCCAGTCAGCCCCAGCATTTT.

This rearrangement joins TRBV18 to TRBJ2-7; D ambiguous. Trimming stripped 1 base from V and 1 base from J, with 5 bases between. Germline V gene data show CDR1 as KGHSH and CDR2 as LQKENI. This CDR3 region has 13 residues. The CDR3 loop is CASSPLRSYEQYF. The CDR3 coding sequence is TGTGCCAGCTCACCACTCCGATCCTACGAGCAGTACTTC.

In this sample, this clone turned up many times. This same CDR3 is encoded by further DNA sequences in the sample. V and J are TRBV14 and TRBJ1-5; D gene unclear. Trimming removed 4 bases at V and 4 bases at J, with 8 bases between. Germline V gene sequence: CDR1 SGHDN, CDR2 FVKESK. There are 13 residues in the CDR3. Here the CDR3 DNA reads TGTGCCAGCAGCCTGACGAGGAATCAGCCCCAGCATTTT. Amino acid sequence: CASSLTRNQPQHF.

The genes are TRBV6-1 and TRBJ2-5, with D possibly matching TRBD2 (6 bases). TRBJ2-7 matches the DNA end more closely, so the J call is doubtful. CDR1 and CDR2 from the germline V gene are MNHNS and SASEGT. The CDR3 extends over 14 amino acids. The chain's CDR3 is CASSVGTDSYEQYF. Written as DNA, the CDR3 is TGTGCCAGCAGTGTTGGGACTGACTCCTACGAGCAGTACTTC.

Many counts were recorded for this clone. The V gene is TRBV7-9, the J gene TRBJ2-7, with D unresolved. This CDR3 is 13 amino acids long. The V and J ends lost 1 base and 5 bases respectively, with 9 bases between them. CDR1 is SEHNR and CDR2 is FQNEAQ in the germline V gene (reference sequence). CDR3 region: CASSLGPVNEQYF. The CDR3, as DNA: TGTGCCAGCAGCTTAGGTCCCGTCAACGAGCAGTACTTC.

V is TRBV7-8 and J is TRBJ2-5; 7 bases are a match to TRBD2. The ends lost 2 bases at V and 5 bases at J; junction bases unmatched: 8. The CDR3 length is 15 residues. In germline, CDR1 is SGHVS, CDR2 FQNEAQ. For the CDR3, the DNA is TGTGCCAGCAGCTTACTGCGGGGGAGCGCGGAGACCCAGTACTTC. The encoded protein is CASSLLRGSAETQYF.

The chain employs TRBV25-1 and TRBJ2-7; the D is unclear. Trimming stripped 3 bases from V and 5 bases from J, with 14 bases between. The germline CDR1 and CDR2 sequences are MGHDK and SYGVNS. The CDR3 is 14 amino acids. CDR3 sequence (DNA): TGTGCCAGCAGTGACGGTTGGGCAGGCCACGAGCAGTACTTC. Translation gives CASSDGWAGHEQYF.

This chain links TRBV7-2 with TRBJ2-2; 12 nucleotides match TRBD2. With 5 bases clipped from V and 7 bases from J, the junction kept 5 bases outside the gene matches. The CDR3 spans 15 residues. Germline V CDR1 and CDR2: SGHTA, FQGNSA. CDR3 in DNA: TGTGCCAGCAGCCGCCCGGGACTAGCGGGCGGGGAGCTGTTTTTT. It translates to CASSRPGLAGGELFF. The full variable domain, completed using reference TRBV7-2 and TRBJ2-2, is GAGVSQSPSNKVTEKGKDVELRCDPISGHTALYWYRQSLGQGLEFLIYFQGNSAPDKSGLPSDRFSAERTGGSVSTLTIQRTQQEDSAVYLCASSRPGLAGGELFFGEGSRLTVL.

The rearrangement links TRBV6-6 to TRBJ2-1, with 13 bases that match TRBD2. The CDR3 covers 14 residues. Germline trimming cut 4 bases from V and 10 bases from J; bases unmatched to any gene: 4. Per the germline V gene, CDR1 is MNHNY and CDR2 is SVGAGI (reference sequence). The CDR3 region is CASSLLAGGKEQFF. In DNA, the CDR3 is TGTGCCAGCAGTTTACTAGCGGGAGGGAAAGAGCAGTTCTTC.

The V and J genes are TRBV7-9 and TRBJ2-7; tentatively, D is TRBD1 (6 bases). Germline V CDR1 and CDR2: SEHNR, FQNEAQ (reference sequence). The CDR3 has 14 amino acids. Trimming pared 5 bases from V and 6 bases from J, leaving 17 bases between. The CDR3 region has the DNA TGTGCCAGCAGCACGACAGGAGAGCAGGGCGAGCAGTACTTC. Its translation: CASSTTGEQGEQYF.

The CDR3, as DNA: TGCAGCGCCTTGGGGGACGGAAAGGGCTACACCTTC. This translates into CSALGDGKGYTF. The chain joins TRBV29-1 to TRBJ1-2, with TRBD1 as a possible D gene (5 bases). Germline lookup yields CDR1 SQVTM and CDR2 ANQGSEA. The CDR3 runs to 12 residues. V was shortened by 7 bases and J by 8 bases, with 17 bases between the two germline ends.

In the case of this clone: A junction boundary mismatches the germline segment, possibly from a read error. The chain carries TRBV28 and TRBJ1-1, with TRBD1 matching 8 bases. The germline gives CDR1 MDHEN, CDR2 SYDVKM. This CDR3 region has 22 residues. The CDR3 sequence: CASSLWTGWGLGFAGKNTEAFF. The CDR3 DNA reads as TGTGCCAGCAGTCTATGGACAGGGTGGGGATTAGGGTTCGCCGGGAAGAACACTGAAGCTTTCTTT.

This clone was observed once. This chain links TRBV7-2 with TRBJ1-2; D is undetermined. The ends were cut back, 1 base at V and 6 bases at J, with 9 bases in the middle. This CDR3 contains 13 residues. Germline loops: CDR1 SGHTA, CDR2 FQGNSA. The CDR3 sequence is CASSLGRSHGYTF. The CDR3 bases are TGTGCCAGCAGCTTAGGCAGGTCCCATGGCTACACCTTC.

In the case of this clone: This sample includes further DNA sequences coding for the same CDR3. The V and J genes are TRBV9 and TRBJ2-5; weak D call: TRBD2 (5 bases). CDR1 and CDR2 (germline): SGDLS, YYNGEE. Trimming took 0 bases from V and 5 from J, leaving 11 bases between them. The CDR3 covers 14 residues. This chain's CDR3 is CASSVGGGGETQYF. CDR3 nucleotide sequence: TGTGCCAGCAGCGTAGGAGGAGGTGGGGAGACCCAGTACTTC. The entire variable domain, with the rest obtained from reference TRBV9 and TRBJ2-5, is as follows: DSGVTQTPKHLITATGQRVTLRCSPRSGDLSVYWYQQSLDQGLQFLIQYYNGEERAKGNILERFSAQQFPDLHSELNLSSLELGDSALYFCASSVGGGGETQYFGPGTRLLVL.